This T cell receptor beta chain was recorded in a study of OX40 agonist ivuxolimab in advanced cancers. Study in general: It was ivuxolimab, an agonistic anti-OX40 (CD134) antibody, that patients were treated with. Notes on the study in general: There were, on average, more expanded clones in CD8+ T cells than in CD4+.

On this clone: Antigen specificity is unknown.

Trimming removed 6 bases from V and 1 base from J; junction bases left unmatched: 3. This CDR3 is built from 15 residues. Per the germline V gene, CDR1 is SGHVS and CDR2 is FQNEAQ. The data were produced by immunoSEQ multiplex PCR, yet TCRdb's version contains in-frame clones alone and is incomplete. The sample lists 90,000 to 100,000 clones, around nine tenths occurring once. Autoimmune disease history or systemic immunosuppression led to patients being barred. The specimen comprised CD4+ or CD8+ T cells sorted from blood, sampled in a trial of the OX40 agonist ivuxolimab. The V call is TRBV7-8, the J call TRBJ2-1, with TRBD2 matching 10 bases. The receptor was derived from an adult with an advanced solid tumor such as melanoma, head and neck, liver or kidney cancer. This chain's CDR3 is CASSFSGRSYNEQFF. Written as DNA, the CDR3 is TGTGCCAGCAGTTTTAGCGGGAGGTCCTACAATGAGCAGTTCTTC.